The clone carrying this T cell receptor (beta chain) was seen repeatedly, ten times or more. Its antigen is not known. Amplified TCR beta CDR3 regions derived from RNA transcripts. In the first-round RT-PCR of the TCR CDR3, the HTBI primer set was used. TCRdb reprocessed the multiplex PCR reads with MiXCR, giving one entry per CDR3 protein. This sample has about 420,000 distinct CDR3 sequences, with around a sixth found just once. This record comes from a study of T cells in Graves' hyperthyroidism and ophthalmopathy. General study findings and limits: Appearing also in blood were most of the thyroid clonotypes expanded above 0.001.

The hyperthyroidism was newly diagnosed and had lasted under 2 months; the patients were aged 18 to 65. The CDR3 consists of 12 residues. After removal of 5 bases from V and 6 bases from J, the junction contained 3 bases not matched to a gene. Germline lookup yields CDR1 MNHEY and CDR2 SMNVEV (reference sequence). The genes are TRBV27 and TRBJ2-7; 8 bases are a match to TRBD1. What was sequenced was blood. The clonotype comes from a woman younger than 30 with Graves' hyperthyroidism. The CDR3 coding sequence is TGTGCCAGCAGTATTACAGGGGGCGAGCAGTACTTC. Amino acid sequence: CASSITGGEQYF.